Following are 11 T cell receptor beta chains from one sample sequenced in a study of blood T cell repertoires in COVID-19. Sequenced by immunoSEQ multiplex PCR; TCRdb stores in-frame clones only, minus some. The profile shows fewer than 140,000 clones, 70% to 80% of them singletons. The sample taken for sequencing was peripheral blood. The receptors stem from a man aged 80 or over with COVID-19, enrolled during active disease.

The chain recombines TRBV28 with TRBJ1-3, with D uncertain. V was cut by 1 base and J by 1 base, with 8 bases left in between. Germline-derived CDR1 and CDR2 are MDHEN and SYDVKM. The CDR3 runs 15 residues. CDR3 loop: CASSLLGASGNTIYF. The CDR3 coding sequence is TGTGCCAGCAGTTTATTGGGAGCATCTGGAAACACCATATATTTT.

This chain uses TRBV28 with TRBJ2-3; tentative D call: TRBD2 (6 bases). The V and J ends lost 5 bases and 4 bases respectively, with 19 bases between them. CDR1 and CDR2 from the germline V gene are MDHEN and SYDVKM. This CDR3 region has 16 residues. In DNA form, the CDR3 reads TGTGCCAGCAGTGTGCAGTCCGGGGGAGACGCAGATACGCAGTATTTT. Translation: CASSVQSGGDADTQYF.

This clone was observed a few times. CDR3 in DNA: TGCGCCAGCAGCTTGTTATCGGGAGCAGATACGCAGTATTTT. Translating gives CASSLLSGADTQYF. This chain connects TRBV5-1 to TRBJ2-3, with D maybe TRBD2 (6 bases). V lost 1 base, J lost 4 bases, and 10 bases lay in between. CDR1 and CDR2 from the germline V gene are SGHRS and YFSETQ. CDR3 length equals 14 residues.

The chain carries TRBV7-2 and TRBJ2-7, with TRBD1 identical over 9 bases. Germline values: CDR1 SGHTA, CDR2 FQGNSA. The CDR3 is 14 amino acids. V lost 4 bases, J lost 3 bases, and 4 bases stayed unmatched. CDR3 protein: CASSSRTGVYEQYF. As DNA, the CDR3 is TGTGCCAGCAGCTCTCGGACAGGGGTCTACGAGCAGTACTTC.

This clone was observed at least ten times. The chain is built from TRBV4-2 and TRBJ1-3; perhaps TRBD1 as D (5 bases). Trimming removed 0 bases at V and 2 bases at J, with 11 bases between. Germline loops: CDR1 LGHNA, CDR2 YNFKEQ. This CDR3 spans 16 amino acids. In DNA, the CDR3 is TGTGCCAGCAGCCAAGACAGTCCCAGGGCTGGAAACACCATATATTTT. This sequence encodes CASSQDSPRAGNTIYF.

V and J are TRBV9 and TRBJ1-6; 9 bases are shared with TRBD1. Germline V gene data show CDR1 as SGDLS and CDR2 as YYNGEE. Unmatched junction bases numbered 5, after V lost 0 bases and J lost 10 bases. The CDR3 extends over 15 amino acids. CDR3 sequence (DNA): TGTGCCAGCAGCGTAGACAGGGGGCAGGGGTCACCCCTCCACTTT. Translated: CASSVDRGQGSPLHF.

This clone was detected many times. V gene TRBV10-1 combines with J gene TRBJ2-2; 7 bases match TRBD2. Germline loops: CDR1 WNHNN, CDR2 SYGVQD (reference sequence). V shed 11 bases and J 0 bases; nucleotides not matched to a gene: 3. The length of the CDR3 is 13 residues. The CDR3 sequence: CAAGTTNTGELFF. The CDR3 nucleotides read TGCGCCGCCGGGACTACGAACACCGGGGAGCTGTTTTTT.

This clone came up once. Here the CDR3 reads CASIPGSGGHYGYTF. The CDR3 coding sequence is TGTGCCAGCATTCCAGGGAGCGGGGGGCACTATGGCTACACCTTC. V is TRBV6-6 and J is TRBJ1-2; TRBD1 might be the D (6 bases). The germline V and J ends were trimmed by 7 bases and 3 bases, with 18 bases remaining between them. Germline V gives CDR1 MNHNY, CDR2 SVGAGI (reference sequence). There are 15 residues in the CDR3.

This chain uses TRBV27 with TRBJ1-1, with D hard to call. Germline V gene sequence: CDR1 MNHEY, CDR2 SMNVEV (reference sequence). V lost 5 bases and J 0 bases, leaving 7 bases between the germline ends. This CDR3 is 13 amino acids long. The CDR3 nucleotides are TGTGCCAGCAGTATACAGATGAACACTGAAGCTTTCTTT. Amino acid sequence: CASSIQMNTEAFF.

The rearrangement joins TRBV19 to TRBJ1-1; D possibly corresponds to TRBD1 (5 bases). V lost 9 bases, J lost 2 bases, and 13 bases lay in between. CDR3 length: 13 residues. In germline, CDR1 is LNHDA, CDR2 SQIVND (reference sequence). The CDR3 sequence is CASLDQGNTEAFF. Here the CDR3 DNA reads TGTGCCAGCCTAGACCAGGGTAACACTGAAGCTTTCTTT.

The genes are TRBV11-3 and TRBJ1-2; D remains unclear. Germline V CDR1 and CDR2: SGHNT, YENEEA. Trimming took 4 bases from V and 5 from J, leaving 8 bases between them. The CDR3 sequence is 12 residues long. CDR3 sequence reads: CASSSGGYGYTF. CDR3 bases: TGTGCCAGCAGCTCCGGCGGATATGGCTACACCTTC.